The clone carrying this TCR beta chain was seen many times. Its antigen is unknown. This CDR3 is 16 amino acids long. V shed 7 bases and J shed 4 bases, with 20 bases lying between them. Germline V gene data show CDR1 as MNHEY and CDR2 as SMNVEV (reference sequence). Unique molecular identifiers were added to individual cDNA molecules. One entry per CDR3 protein, called by TCRdb with MiXCR from the 5' RACE reads. The sample consists of tens of thousands of distinct CDR3 sequences, around 13% of them appearing once. This sample is drawn from a study of early T cells in non-severe SARS-CoV-2 infection. Study information: Chains stayed unpaired after sequencing of bulk RNA from unsorted whole blood.

General study results and limits: Private and CD4 specificities were missed by VDJdb matching, skewed to anti-spike CD8.

The sample taken for sequencing was whole blood. The origin of this receptor is an adult who was a healthcare worker with PCR-confirmed SARS-CoV-2 infection or an uninfected control (not recorded which). This chain uses TRBV27 with TRBJ2-1; a weak D match, TRBD2 (5 bases). The CDR3 region is CASTSPLGGEYNEQFF. CDR3 DNA: TGTGCCAGCACTAGCCCTTTGGGCGGAGAATACAATGAGCAGTTCTTC.